Below are 21 T cell receptor beta chains sequenced from a single sample in a study of blood T cell repertoires in COVID-19. Repertoires were generated with immunoSEQ multiplex PCR, while TCRdb's copy carries only in-frame clones and drops some. The sample shows a few hundred thousand clones, 80% to 90% of them seen only once. The source material was PBMCs or T cells enriched from blood (not recorded which). These receptors were collected from a woman between 45 and 60 years old who had recovered from COVID-19.

As DNA, the CDR3 is TGTGCCAGCAGCCAGGGGACAGGGTTATCCCCCCAGCATTTT. The encoded protein is CASSQGTGLSPQHF. V is TRBV3-1 (or the pseudogene TRBV3-2) and J is TRBJ1-5; TRBD1 matches at 9 bases. V trimming: 3 bases; J trimming: 10 bases; junction bases outside the gene matches: 7. The CDR3 has 14 amino acids. The germline V gene has CDR1 LGHDT and CDR2 YNNKEL (reference sequence).

J is TRBJ2-6 and V is TRBV9; a weak D match, TRBD1 (5 bases). In germline, CDR1 is SGDLS, CDR2 YYNGEE. Trimming pared 0 bases from V and 2 bases from J, leaving 6 bases between. The CDR3 is 15 amino acids. CDR3 DNA: TGTGCCAGCAGCGTAGCAGGGACTGGGGCCAACGTCCTGACTTTC. Translated: CASSVAGTGANVLTF.

This clone was counted a single time. J is TRBJ1-1 and V is TRBV5-5; TRBD1 is a possible D gene (6 bases). Trimming stripped 0 bases from V and 10 bases from J, with 16 bases between. CDR3 length: 14 amino acids. Germline CDR1 SGHKS, CDR2 YYEKEE (reference sequence). This CDR3 reads CASSLAVWGLGAFF. CDR3 sequence (DNA): TGTGCCAGCAGCTTGGCCGTCTGGGGGCTTGGAGCTTTCTTT.

This sequence joins TRBV11-2 and TRBJ1-3; TRBD1 agrees at 7 bases. The CDR3 is 15 residues long. The V and J ends lost 2 bases and 2 bases, in that order; junction bases with no gene match: 3. Germline-derived CDR1 and CDR2 are SGHAT and FQNNGV. The CDR3 bases are TGTGCCAGCAGCTTATCAGGGGGAGCTGGAAACACCATATATTTT. Residues: CASSLSGGAGNTIYF.

This chain uses TRBV7-8 with TRBJ2-3; the match to TRBD2 covers 7 bases. After removal of 1 base from V and 1 base from J, the junction contained 14 bases not matched to a gene. The CDR3 loop spans 19 amino acids. CDR1 SGHVS and CDR2 FQNEAQ come from the germline V gene. CDR3 in amino acids: CASSLGLTSGLAGTDTQYF. The DNA of the CDR3 is TGTGCCAGCAGCTTAGGTTTGACCTCTGGGCTAGCGGGCACAGATACGCAGTATTTT.

The chain combines TRBV6-1 with TRBJ1-5, with TRBD1 as a possible D gene (5 bases). The CDR3 runs to 16 residues. Germline V gene data show CDR1 as MNHNS and CDR2 as SASEGT. V was cut by 4 bases and J by 4 bases, with 17 bases left in between. CDR3 coding DNA: TGTGCCAGCAGTGCCCACCTACAGGAGAGGAATCAGCCCCAGCATTTT. Protein product: CASSAHLQERNQPQHF.

This chain links TRBV24-1 with TRBJ2-3, with D possibly being TRBD1 (5 bases). The CDR3 spans 16 residues. The germline CDR1 and CDR2 sequences are KGHDR and SFDVKD. Trimming cost V 4 bases and J 0 bases, with 13 bases left between them. This CDR3 is CATSDWQGSSTDTQYF. The CDR3 nucleotides are TGTGCCACCAGTGACTGGCAGGGCTCTAGCACAGATACGCAGTATTTT.

The gene calls are TRBV28 and TRBJ2-6; tentative D call: TRBD2 (5 bases). The CDR3 has 13 amino acids. CDR1 is MDHEN, CDR2 SYDVKM, per germline. V was shortened by 6 bases and J by 2 bases, with 5 bases between the two germline ends. The CDR3 here is CASREAGANVLTF. CDR3 bases: TGTGCCAGCAGGGAGGCTGGGGCCAACGTCCTGACTTTC. Combining the CDR3 with reference TRBV28 and TRBJ2-6 gives the whole variable domain DVKVTQSSRYLVKRTGEKVFLECVQDMDHENMFWYRQDPGLGLRLIYFSYDVKMKEKGDIPEGYSVSREKKERFSLILESASTNQTSMYLCASREAGANVLTFGAGSRLTVL.

The chain is built from TRBV29-1 and TRBJ2-3; 7 nucleotides line up with TRBD2. CDR3 size: 14 residues. V shed 4 bases, J shed 3 bases, and the junction held 7 bases outside the gene matches. The germline V gene has CDR1 SQVTM and CDR2 ANQGSEA. CDR3 protein: CSVGAGVVTDTQYF. CDR3 DNA sequence: TGCAGCGTTGGCGCGGGAGTAGTGACAGATACGCAGTATTTT.

This sequence joins TRBV5-1 and TRBJ2-3; D gene unclear. The germline V and J ends were trimmed by 4 bases and 0 bases, with 9 bases remaining between them. The CDR3 length is 14 residues. Germline loops: CDR1 SGHRS, CDR2 YFSETQ. This CDR3 reads CASSAETSTDTQYF. CDR3 DNA: TGCGCCAGCAGCGCGGAGACTAGCACAGATACGCAGTATTTT.

This clone was seen more than once but under ten times. This chain connects TRBV21-1 to TRBJ1-5; the table assigns TRBD1, which was not confirmed against the DNA. TRBV21-1 is listed as a pseudogene. CDR3 length equals 16 residues. The CDR3 DNA sequence: TGTGCCAGCAGAAAAGGGCCCGGGACAGGGAATCAGCCCCAGCATTTT. Encoded protein: CASRKGPGTGNQPQHF.

The chain carries TRBV5-1 and TRBJ2-1; possible D gene TRBD2, 5 bases. The ends were cut back, 1 base at V and 8 bases at J, with 13 bases in the middle. The V gene's germline CDR1 is SGHRS and CDR2 YFSETQ. The CDR3 has 14 residues. The CDR3 sequence is CASSLPSRSDEQFF. DNA for the CDR3: TGCGCCAGCAGCTTGCCTAGCCGGTCCGATGAGCAGTTCTTC.

The V and J genes are TRBV27 and TRBJ1-1, with D possibly being TRBD1 (5 bases). Germline V gene data show CDR1 as MNHEY and CDR2 as SMNVEV (reference sequence). V dropped 5 bases and J dropped 1 base, with 14 bases sitting between them. The CDR3 loop spans 15 amino acids. DNA of the CDR3: TGTGCCAGCAGTGCTCCCGGGGGGGGGAACACTGAAGCTTTCTTT. Protein: CASSAPGGGNTEAFF.

The rearrangement uses TRBV7-9 and TRBJ1-1, with D possibly matching TRBD1 (6 bases). CDR1 SEHNR and CDR2 FQNEAQ come from the germline V gene (reference sequence). Trimming took 8 bases from V and 0 from J, leaving 13 bases between them. This CDR3 is built from 14 residues. The DNA of the CDR3 is TGTGCCAGCGTGACAGGACTCATGAACACTGAAGCTTTCTTT. Its translation is CASVTGLMNTEAFF. The variable domain in full, with the rest retrieved from reference TRBV7-9 and TRBJ1-1, is DTGVSQNPRHKITKRGQNVTFRCDPISEHNRLYWYRQTLGQGPEFLTYFQNEAQLEKSRLLSDRFSAERPKGSFSTLEIQRTEQGDSAMYLCASVTGLMNTEAFFGQGTRLTVV.

The chain links TRBV19 to TRBJ1-1; 7 nucleotides align to TRBD1. CDR1 is LNHDA and CDR2 is SQIVND in the germline V gene (reference sequence). The CDR3 loop spans 14 amino acids. The ends lost 6 bases at V and 5 bases at J; junction bases unmatched: 9. CDR3 coding DNA: TGTGCCAGTAGCGAGACAGGGTCTTGGACTGAAGCTTTCTTT. It encodes CASSETGSWTEAFF.

This chain links TRBV7-8 with TRBJ1-3, with D tentatively TRBD1 (5 bases). The CDR3 length is 16 residues. Germline lookup yields CDR1 SGHVS and CDR2 FQNEAQ. Trimming took off 6 bases at V and 0 bases at J, with 15 bases between the two ends. CDR3 DNA: TGTGCCAGCAGGGGGACTCGTACGAACTCTGGAAACACCATATATTTT. Amino acids: CASRGTRTNSGNTIYF.

The count of this clone is one. V gene TRBV27 combines with J gene TRBJ2-4; TRBD2 matches at 10 bases. The V gene end was trimmed by 5 bases and the J gene end by 6 bases; junction bases not matched to a gene: 7. Germline CDR1 and CDR2: MNHEY and SMNVEV (reference sequence). The CDR3 extends over 15 amino acids. CDR3 residues: CASSPAGGGRNIQYF. CDR3 in DNA: TGTGCCAGCAGTCCAGCGGGAGGGGGAAGAAACATTCAGTACTTC.

V gene TRBV5-1 combines with J gene TRBJ2-3; 14 nucleotides line up with TRBD2. With V trimmed by 4 bases and J by 5 bases, 3 bases remained unmatched. The CDR3 runs 15 residues. Germline lookup yields CDR1 SGHRS and CDR2 YFSETQ. The CDR3 nucleotides are TGCGCCAGCAGCCCCGGGACTAGCGGGAGAGATACGCAGTATTTT. Its protein product is CASSPGTSGRDTQYF. Looking up the rest from reference TRBV5-1 and TRBJ2-3 gives the full variable domain: KAGVTQTPRYLIKTRGQQVTLSCSPISGHRSVSWYQQTPGQGLQFLFEYFSETQRNKGNFPGRFSGRQFSNSRSEMNVSTLELGDSALYLCASSPGTSGRDTQYFGPGTRLTVL.

The chain recombines TRBV6-5 with TRBJ2-7; TRBD1 agrees at 9 bases. This CDR3 region has 14 residues. The J segment lost 6 bases and the V segment lost 3 bases, leaving 6 bases of the junction unmatched. Germline assignment: CDR1 MNHEY and CDR2 SVGAGI. The CDR3, as DNA: TGTGCCAGCAGTTATTCGGACAGGGGAACCGAGCAGTACTTC. Protein sequence: CASSYSDRGTEQYF.

The rearrangement links TRBV3-1 (or the pseudogene TRBV3-2) to TRBJ2-7; D uncertain. The CDR3 loop spans 12 amino acids. Trimming removed 0 bases from V and 5 bases from J, with 5 bases in between. Germline values: CDR1 LGHDT, CDR2 YNNKEL (reference sequence). The CDR3 loop reads CASSQDSNEQYF. In DNA, the CDR3 is TGTGCCAGCAGCCAAGATAGCAACGAGCAGTACTTC.

V usage is TRBV29-1 and J usage is TRBJ2-2; 8 bases are shared with TRBD1. The V segment lost 1 base and the J segment 7 bases; nucleotides outside the gene matches: 5. The germline gives CDR1 SQVTM, CDR2 ANQGSEA. The CDR3 loop spans 14 amino acids. This CDR3 reads CSVEVEGTGGELFF. The CDR3 DNA follows: TGCAGCGTTGAAGTCGAGGGGACAGGCGGGGAGCTGTTTTTT.